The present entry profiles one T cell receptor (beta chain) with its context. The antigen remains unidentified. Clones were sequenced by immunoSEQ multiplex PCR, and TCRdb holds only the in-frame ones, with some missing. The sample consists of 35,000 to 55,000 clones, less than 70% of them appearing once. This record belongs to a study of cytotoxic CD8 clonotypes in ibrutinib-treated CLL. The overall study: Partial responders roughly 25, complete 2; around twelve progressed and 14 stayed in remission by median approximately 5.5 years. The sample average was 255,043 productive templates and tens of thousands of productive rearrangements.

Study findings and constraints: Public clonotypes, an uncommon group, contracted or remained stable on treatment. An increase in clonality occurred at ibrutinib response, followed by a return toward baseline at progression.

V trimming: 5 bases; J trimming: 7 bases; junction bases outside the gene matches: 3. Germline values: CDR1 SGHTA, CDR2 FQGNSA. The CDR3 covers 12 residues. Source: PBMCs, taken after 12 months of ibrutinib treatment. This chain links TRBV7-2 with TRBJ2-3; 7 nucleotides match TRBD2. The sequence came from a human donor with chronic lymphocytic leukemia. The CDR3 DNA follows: TGTGCCAGCAGCGGGGGGGTAAATACGCAGTATTTT. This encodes CASSGGVNTQYF.